This T cell receptor (beta chain) was recovered during a study of CD8+ T cells in alopecia areata listed by TCRdb under 2018. For context, the study as a whole: Treated patients were enrolled in an open-label pilot trial of oral tofacitinib at 5 to 10 mg twice daily for moderate-to-severe alopecia areata. Patients stayed on tofacitinib for 6 to 18 months and then had 6 months of follow-up off drug so that delayed response and recurrence could be assessed. For the treated patients, the SALT score, which quantifies what percentage of scalp surface area is affected, served as the measure of disease severity. To study T cell clonal expansion in alopecia areata, the researchers applied high-throughput TCRbeta sequencing to both the C3H/HeJ mouse model and human patients. Scalp tissue and sorted CD4+ and CD8+ peripheral blood T cells from patchy and totalis/universalis alopecia areata patients and from healthy controls were covered by human TCRbeta sequencing. Tofacitinib-treated patients had biopsies at baseline and at 4 and 24 weeks of treatment, with a later scalp biopsy in several patients. Scalp clonality was compared among normal scalp (n=4), patchy alopecia areata scalp (n=8), and alopecia totalis/universalis scalp (n=8). The RNA source kit depended on sample type: the PAXgene miRNA kit for fixed scalp, the miRNeasy kit for PBMCs, and the RNeasy kit for mouse skin. immunoSEQ multiplex PCR using 35 Vbeta forward primers and 13 Jbeta reverse primers was used to amplify TCRbeta CDR3 regions.

Libraries were made using the immunoSEQ multiplex PCR assay. RNA was extracted from all samples and reverse transcribed into cDNA as template for TCR sequencing. SuperScript III was used for first-strand cDNA synthesis, primed with a 2:1 mix of oligo-dT and random hexamers. Amplification bias was assessed with a synthetic immune receptor repertoire, and residual bias was removed computationally. Processing in the source paper ran as follows. Raw reads were preprocessed to remove errors, and CDR3 was defined by IMGT conventions from the conserved cysteine to phenylalanine. Clonality was computed as 1 minus the Shannon entropy, with the entropy normalized by log2 of the number of productive unique TCRs. Whether scalp clones were CD4 or CD8 was inferred by matching scalp TCRbeta sequences against CD4 and CD8 repertoires sorted from blood. TCRdb limited this immuneACCESS table to in-frame rearrangements with V and J called. A share of clones is missing; checked studies link under half to unresolved V genes, and the rest is unexplained. The V and J calls and the clone size are those of that table, but D and trimming were determined from the DNA. This sample gives 150,000 to 250,000 clones in total; about three fifths of them show up just once. Roughly 3.3% of the sample belongs to the ten largest clones.

For this clone: Its cognate antigen has yet to be identified. The sample holds no much larger clone one base away, and base qualities are not on file.

The time point label here, explained by the study, means: around 4 weeks on oral tofacitinib. Explained via the paper, the treatment or condition label denotes: oral pan-JAK inhibitor, 5-10 mg twice daily. Lesional scalp punch biopsies and peripheral blood were obtained from alopecia areata patients. PBMCs were isolated by density centrifugation and stained for CD3, CD4 and CD8, after which CD4+ and CD8+ T cells were sorted on a FACSAria. Per the germline V gene, MGHRA is the CDR1 and YSYEKL is the CDR2. A distance of 10 bases separates the germline ends of V and J, which lose 1 base and 4 bases respectively. The CDR3 holds 15 amino acids from the cysteine to the phenylalanine. The retained sequence is limited to the CDR3, 45 bases, with the frame set at the first base. Overall results and qualifications from the work: The treated cohort was small, with a single nonresponder, so links between baseline CD8+ expansion and response need larger studies. Unlike mouse skin, which is dominated by gammadelta T cells, normal human skin has resident alphabeta T cells that are also sequenced, and this complicates analysis of the scalp TCR repertoire. Compared with mice, TCR sequences shared between patients were less clear, possibly partly because of HLA diversity across the patient population. During tofacitinib treatment, many expanded lesional clones remained in scalp and blood, and this persistence may partly explain relapse after treatment is stopped. Higher clonality and more expanded CD8+ clones were observed in lesional scalp than in normal scalp, particularly in alopecia totalis/universalis, a finding suggestive of antigenic drive. Tofacitinib significantly decreased scalp clonality and the number of expanded CD8+ clones among the top 100 scalp clones.

The sequence links TRBV4-1 to TRBJ2-2; TRBD1 might be the D gene, on 5 matching bases. This clonotype was sampled from a human donor with alopecia areata. The input for sequencing was CD4+ T cells sorted from blood, taken at week 4, from a patient treated with tofacitinib. In nucleotide form, the sequence is TGCGCCAGCAGCCAAGGGGGCTACGCCACCGGGGAGCTGTTTTTT. Its amino acids are CASSQGGYATGELFF.